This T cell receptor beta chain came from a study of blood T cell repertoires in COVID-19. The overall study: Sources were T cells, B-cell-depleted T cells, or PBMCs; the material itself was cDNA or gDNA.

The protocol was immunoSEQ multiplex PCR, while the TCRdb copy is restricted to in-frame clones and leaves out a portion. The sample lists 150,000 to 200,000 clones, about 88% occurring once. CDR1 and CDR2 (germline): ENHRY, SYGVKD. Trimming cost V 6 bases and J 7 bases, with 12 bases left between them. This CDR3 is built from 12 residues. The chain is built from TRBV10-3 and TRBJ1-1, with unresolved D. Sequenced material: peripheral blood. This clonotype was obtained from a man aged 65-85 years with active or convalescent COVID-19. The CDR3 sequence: CAISPGKGEAFF. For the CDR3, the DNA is TGTGCCATCAGCCCGGGGAAGGGTGAAGCTTTCTTT.